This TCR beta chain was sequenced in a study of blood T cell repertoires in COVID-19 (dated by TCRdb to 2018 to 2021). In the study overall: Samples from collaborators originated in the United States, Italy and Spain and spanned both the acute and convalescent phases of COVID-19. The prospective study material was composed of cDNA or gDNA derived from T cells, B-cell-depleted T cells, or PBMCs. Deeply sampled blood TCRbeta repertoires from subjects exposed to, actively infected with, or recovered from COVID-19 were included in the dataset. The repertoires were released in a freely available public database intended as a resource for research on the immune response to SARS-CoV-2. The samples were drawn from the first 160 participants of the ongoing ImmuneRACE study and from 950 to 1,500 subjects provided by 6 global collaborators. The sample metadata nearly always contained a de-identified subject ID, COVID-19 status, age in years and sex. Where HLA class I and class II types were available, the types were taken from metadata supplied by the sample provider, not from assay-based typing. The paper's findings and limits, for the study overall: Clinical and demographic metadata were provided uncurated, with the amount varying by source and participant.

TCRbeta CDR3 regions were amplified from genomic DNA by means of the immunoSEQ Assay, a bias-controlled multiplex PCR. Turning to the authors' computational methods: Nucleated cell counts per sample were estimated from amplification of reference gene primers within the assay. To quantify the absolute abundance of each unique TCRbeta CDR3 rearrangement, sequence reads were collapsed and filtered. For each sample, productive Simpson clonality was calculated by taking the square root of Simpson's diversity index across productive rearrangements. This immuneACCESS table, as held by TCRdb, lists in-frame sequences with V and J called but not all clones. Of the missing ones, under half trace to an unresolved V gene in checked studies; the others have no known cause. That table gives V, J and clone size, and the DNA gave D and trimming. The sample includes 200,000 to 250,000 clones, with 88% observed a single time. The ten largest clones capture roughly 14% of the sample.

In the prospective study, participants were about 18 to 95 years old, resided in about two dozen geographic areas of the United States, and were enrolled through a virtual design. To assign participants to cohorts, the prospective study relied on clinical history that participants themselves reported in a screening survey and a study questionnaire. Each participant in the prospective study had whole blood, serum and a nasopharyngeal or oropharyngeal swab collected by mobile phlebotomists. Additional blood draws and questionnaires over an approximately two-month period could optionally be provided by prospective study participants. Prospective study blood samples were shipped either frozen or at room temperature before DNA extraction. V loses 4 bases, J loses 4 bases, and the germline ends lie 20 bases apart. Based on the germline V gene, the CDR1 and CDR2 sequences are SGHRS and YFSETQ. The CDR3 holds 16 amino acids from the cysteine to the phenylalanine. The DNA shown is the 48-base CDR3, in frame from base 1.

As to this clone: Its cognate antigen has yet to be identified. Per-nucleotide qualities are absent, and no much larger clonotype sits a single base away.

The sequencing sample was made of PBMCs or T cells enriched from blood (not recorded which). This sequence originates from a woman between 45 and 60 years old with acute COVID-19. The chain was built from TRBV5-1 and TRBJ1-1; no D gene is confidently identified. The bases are TGCGCCAGCAGCCTGGAGTCAGGACTTTACGGCACTGAAGCTTTCTTT. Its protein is CASSLESGLYGTEAFF. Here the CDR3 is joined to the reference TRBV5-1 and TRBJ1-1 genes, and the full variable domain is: KAGVTQTPRYLIKTRGQQVTLSCSPISGHRSVSWYQQTPGQGLQFLFEYFSETQRNKGNFPGRFSGRQFSNSRSEMNVSTLELGDSALYLCASSLESGLYGTEAFFGQGTRLTVV.